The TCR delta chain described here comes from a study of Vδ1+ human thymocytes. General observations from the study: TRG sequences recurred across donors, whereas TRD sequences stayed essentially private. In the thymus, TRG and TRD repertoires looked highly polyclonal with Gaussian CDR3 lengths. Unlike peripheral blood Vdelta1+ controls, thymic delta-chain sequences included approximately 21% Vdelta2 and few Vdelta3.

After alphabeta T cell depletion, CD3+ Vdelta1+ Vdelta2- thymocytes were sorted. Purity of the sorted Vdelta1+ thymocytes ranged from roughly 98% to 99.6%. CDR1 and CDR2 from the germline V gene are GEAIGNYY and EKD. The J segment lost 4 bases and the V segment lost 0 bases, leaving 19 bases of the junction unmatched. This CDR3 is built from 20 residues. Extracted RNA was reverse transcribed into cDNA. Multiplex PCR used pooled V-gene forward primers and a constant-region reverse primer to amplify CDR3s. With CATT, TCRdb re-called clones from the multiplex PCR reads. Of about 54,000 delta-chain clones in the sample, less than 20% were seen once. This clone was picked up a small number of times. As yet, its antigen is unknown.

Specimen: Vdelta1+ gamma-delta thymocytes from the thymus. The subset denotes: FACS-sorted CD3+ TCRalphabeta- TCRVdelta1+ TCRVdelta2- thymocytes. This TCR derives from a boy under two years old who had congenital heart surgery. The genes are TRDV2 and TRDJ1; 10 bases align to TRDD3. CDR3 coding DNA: TGTGCCTGTGACACCTTCCTTAAACACTGGGGGATGGTTTCTAGCGATAAACTCATCTTT. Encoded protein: CACDTFLKHWGMVSSDKLIF.